This T cell receptor (beta chain) was retrieved from a study of T cell changes during pregnancy in multiple sclerosis. Sequencing was performed with immunoSEQ multiplex PCR; in TCRdb, only in-frame clones are kept and a portion is missing. The repertoire holds around 59,000 clones, with about 90% as singletons. The sequence came from a female donor in good health, enrolled as a control in a pregnancy study. The material sequenced was peripheral blood, taken in the third trimester of pregnancy.

The CDR3 sequence is CAISSGQGVGQPQHF. The CDR3 bases are TGTGCCATCAGTAGTGGACAGGGAGTAGGCCAGCCCCAGCATTTT. The chain employs TRBV10-3 and TRBJ1-5; TRBD1 matches 8 bases. Looked up from germline, CDR1 is ENHRY and CDR2 is SYGVKD. J was trimmed by 7 bases and V by 5 bases; bases with no gene match: 10. The CDR3 has 15 residues.